This T cell receptor beta chain was sequenced during a study of T cell changes during pregnancy in multiple sclerosis. After removal of 5 bases from V and 6 bases from J, the junction contained 12 bases not matched to a gene. This CDR3 region has 16 residues. Germline V lookup: CDR1 MDHEN, CDR2 SYDVKM. Sequencing used immunoSEQ multiplex PCR; TCRdb keeps in-frame clones, though not all of them. Of roughly 40,000 clones detected, about 93% appear once; the ten largest clones hold about 0.45%. The chain has TRBV28 and TRBJ2-2; TRBD1 aligns across 7 bases. The source material was CD4+ T cells from peripheral blood mononuclear cells, sampled in the third trimester of pregnancy. The sequence came from a female donor with multiple sclerosis, enrolled in a pregnancy study. In nucleotides, the CDR3 is TGTGCCAGCAGTCCCGGACAGGCGCCCTGGTCCGGGGAGCTGTTTTTT. Its protein is CASSPGQAPWSGELFF.